The 8 T cell receptor beta chains in this list originate from one sample, sequenced in a study of shared clonotypes between healthy human individuals (TCRdb year 2020). Library prep was done by the immunoSEQ multiplex PCR assay. Sourced from immuneACCESS, this table was stored by TCRdb with only in-frame sequences that have V and J called. A share of the clones is absent; for the studies checked, an unresolved V gene accounts for under half, and the remainder has no known explanation. The sample has more than 2 million clones on record, approximately 95% of them singletons. Jointly, the top ten make up roughly 0.13% of the sample. Sequenced: naive CD4+ T cells sorted from blood. This sample's cell subset or site label indicates: CD45RA+ positively selected. These receptors were obtained from a man aged 18 to 29 in good health.

The rearrangement links TRBV11-2 to TRBJ2-7; 8 bases are shared with TRBD1. Germline assignment: CDR1 SGHAT and CDR2 FQNNGV. V lost 0 bases and J lost 4; bases outside the gene matches: 17. The CDR3 spans 19 residues. CDR3 region: CASSLDFLLAQGAQYEQYF. In nucleotides, the CDR3 is TGTGCCAGCAGCTTAGATTTCCTTCTCGCTCAGGGGGCCCAATACGAGCAGTACTTC.

This chain joins TRBV29-1 and TRBJ2-7; no firm D call. Trimming took 7 bases from V and 0 from J, leaving 19 bases between them. Per the germline V gene, CDR1 is SQVTM and CDR2 is ANQGSEA. The CDR3 is 15 residues long. Here the CDR3 reads CSGTKRVLNSYEQYF. The DNA for the CDR3 is TGCAGCGGTACCAAACGGGTTCTGAACTCCTACGAGCAGTACTTC.

The genes are TRBV4-1 and TRBJ1-2; D remains ambiguous. Germline CDR1 and CDR2: MGHRA and YSYEKL. Trimming took 2 bases from V and 4 from J, leaving 8 bases between them. This CDR3 comprises 13 residues. The CDR3 reads CASSQWGIYGYTF. The CDR3 region has the DNA TGCGCCAGCAGCCAATGGGGAATCTATGGCTACACCTTC.

The J gene is TRBJ2-3, the V gene TRBV5-6; D is possibly TRBD1 or TRBD2 (5 bases each). V lost 4 bases to trimming and J lost 7 bases, with 19 bases between them. The germline CDR1 and CDR2 sequences are SGHDT and YYEEEE. CDR3 size: 15 residues. CDR3 protein: CASSEGTLLPNTQYF. For the CDR3, the DNA is TGTGCCAGCAGCGAGGGGACCCTACTTCCGAATACGCAGTATTTT.

This chain connects TRBV6-5 to TRBJ2-3, with 8 bases that match TRBD1. Germline CDR1 MNHEY, CDR2 SVGAGI. The V gene end was trimmed by 6 bases and the J gene end by 3 bases; junction bases not matched to a gene: 8. CDR3 size: 15 residues. CDR3 sequence (DNA): TGTGCCAGCAGACGGCAGGGGGCGCAGACAGATACGCAGTATTTT. Its translation: CASRRQGAQTDTQYF.

About this clone: This specimen includes other DNA sequences encoding the same CDR3. V usage is TRBV19 and J usage is TRBJ2-2; D perhaps matches TRBD1 (6 bases). Germline V lookup: CDR1 LNHDA, CDR2 SQIVND (reference sequence). The CDR3 is 13 amino acids. Trimming took off 4 bases at V and 5 bases at J, with 8 bases between the two ends. The CDR3 reads CASSKQGTGELFF. The CDR3, as DNA: TGTGCCAGTAGTAAACAGGGTACCGGGGAGCTGTTTTTT. The whole variable domain, filled in from reference TRBV19 and TRBJ2-2, reads DGGITQSPKYLFRKEGQNVTLSCEQNLNHDAMYWYRQDPGQGLRLIYYSQIVNDFQKGDIAEGYSVSREKKESFPLTVTSAQKNPTAFYLCASSKQGTGELFFGEGSRLTVL.

The chain carries TRBV6-6 and TRBJ2-4; TRBD2 matches 8 bases. The CDR3 contains 13 residues. Germline V gives CDR1 MNHNY, CDR2 SVGAGI (reference sequence). V dropped 8 bases and J dropped 2; count of bases not matched to a gene: 2. The CDR3 reads CASRGGSKNIQYF. In nucleotides, the CDR3 is TGTGCCAGCCGGGGGGGCTCCAAAAACATTCAGTACTTC.

Remarks on this clone: The same CDR3 also results from other DNA sequences found in this sample. V is TRBV18 and J is TRBJ2-5, with unresolved D. Trimming removed 1 base from V and 5 bases from J, with 5 bases in between. Germline-derived CDR1 and CDR2 are KGHSH and LQKENI. This CDR3 is built from 12 residues. The CDR3 DNA reads TGTGCCAGCTCACCACTCGGCGAGACCCAGTACTTC. Residues: CASSPLGETQYF.